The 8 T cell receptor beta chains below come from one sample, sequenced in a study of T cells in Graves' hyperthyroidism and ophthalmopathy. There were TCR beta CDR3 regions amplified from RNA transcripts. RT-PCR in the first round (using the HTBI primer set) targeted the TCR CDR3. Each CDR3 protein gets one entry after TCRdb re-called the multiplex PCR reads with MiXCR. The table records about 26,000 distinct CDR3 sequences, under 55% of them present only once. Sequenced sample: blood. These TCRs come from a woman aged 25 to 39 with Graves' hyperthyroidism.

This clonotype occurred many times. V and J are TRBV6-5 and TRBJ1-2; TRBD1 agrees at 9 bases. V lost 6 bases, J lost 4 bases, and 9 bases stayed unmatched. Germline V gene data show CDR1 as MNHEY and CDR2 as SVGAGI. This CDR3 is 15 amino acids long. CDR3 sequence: CASRRDRGTSYGYTF. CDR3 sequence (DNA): TGTGCCAGCAGACGAGACAGGGGGACCAGCTATGGCTACACCTTC.

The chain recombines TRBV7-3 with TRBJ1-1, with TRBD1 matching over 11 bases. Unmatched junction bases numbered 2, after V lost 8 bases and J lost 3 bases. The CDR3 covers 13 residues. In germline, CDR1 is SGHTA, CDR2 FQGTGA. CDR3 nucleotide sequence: TGTGCCAGCGGGACAGGGGGTTACACTGAAGCTTTCTTT. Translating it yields CASGTGGYTEAFF.

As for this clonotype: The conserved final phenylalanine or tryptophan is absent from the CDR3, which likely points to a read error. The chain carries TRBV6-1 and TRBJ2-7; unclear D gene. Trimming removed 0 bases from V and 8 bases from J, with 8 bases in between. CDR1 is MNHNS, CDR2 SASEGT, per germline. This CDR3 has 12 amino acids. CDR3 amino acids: CASSEAEYKQYL. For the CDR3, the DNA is TGTGCCAGCAGTGAAGCGGAATACAAGCAGTACCTC.

DNA for the CDR3: TGTGCCAGCAGGTCGACAGGGTATGGCTACACCTTC. Translation: CASRSTGYGYTF. The chain recombines TRBV6-1 with TRBJ1-2, with TRBD1 matching over 7 bases. The CDR3 contains 12 residues. CDR1 is MNHNS and CDR2 is SASEGT in the germline V gene. Trimming at V came to 6 bases and at J to 5 bases, leaving 3 bases not matched to a gene.

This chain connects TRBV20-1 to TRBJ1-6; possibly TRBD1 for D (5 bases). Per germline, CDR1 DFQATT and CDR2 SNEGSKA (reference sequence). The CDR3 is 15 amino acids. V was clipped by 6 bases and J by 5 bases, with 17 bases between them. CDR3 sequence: CSALGLAQDNSPLHF. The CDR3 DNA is TGCAGTGCCCTAGGACTAGCACAGGATAATTCACCCCTCCACTTT.

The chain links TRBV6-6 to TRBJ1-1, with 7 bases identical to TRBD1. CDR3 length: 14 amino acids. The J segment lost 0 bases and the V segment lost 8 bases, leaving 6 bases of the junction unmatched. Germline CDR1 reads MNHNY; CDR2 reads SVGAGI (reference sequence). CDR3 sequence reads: CASRLGQMNTEAFF. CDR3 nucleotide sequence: TGTGCCAGCCGTTTGGGACAGATGAACACTGAAGCTTTCTTT.

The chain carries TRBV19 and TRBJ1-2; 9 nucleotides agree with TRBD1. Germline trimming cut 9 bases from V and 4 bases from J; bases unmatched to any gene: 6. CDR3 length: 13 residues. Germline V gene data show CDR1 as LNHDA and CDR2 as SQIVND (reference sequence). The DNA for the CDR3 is TGTGCCAGCGGCCCGACAGGGGGCTATGGCTACACCTTC. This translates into CASGPTGGYGYTF.

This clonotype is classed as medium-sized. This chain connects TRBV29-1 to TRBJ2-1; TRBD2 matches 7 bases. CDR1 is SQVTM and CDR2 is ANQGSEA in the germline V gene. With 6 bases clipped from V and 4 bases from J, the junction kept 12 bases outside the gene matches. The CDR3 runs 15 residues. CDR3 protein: CSVDSGTTRYNEQFF. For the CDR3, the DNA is TGCAGCGTCGACTCCGGGACTACCAGGTACAATGAGCAGTTCTTC.